The 18 T cell receptor beta chains below come from one sample, sequenced in a study of OX40 agonist ivuxolimab in advanced cancers. Clones were read by immunoSEQ multiplex PCR, and TCRdb kept only the in-frame ones, dropping some. The sample includes roughly 43,000 clones, about 79% of them seen just once. This specimen consisted of CD4+ or CD8+ T cells sorted from blood, obtained in a trial of the OX40 agonist ivuxolimab. The receptor source for this set is an adult with an advanced solid tumor such as melanoma, head and neck, liver or kidney cancer.

V gene TRBV7-3 combines with J gene TRBJ2-5; D gene uncertain. V was shortened by 3 bases and J by 7 bases, with 15 bases between the two germline ends. The CDR3 is 14 amino acids. The germline CDR1 and CDR2 sequences are SGHTA and FQGTGA. The CDR3 bases are TGTGCCAGCAGCTTCGGCCCCCAAGTCGGGACCCAGTACTTC. Its translation: CASSFGPQVGTQYF.

The chain has TRBV19 and TRBJ2-3; 15 bases agree with TRBD2. V was clipped by 0 bases and J by 7 bases; unmatched bases: 11. CDR1 LNHDA and CDR2 SQIVND come from the germline V gene (reference sequence). CDR3 length: 19 residues. CDR3 region: CASSIDRTSGGAAENTQYF. The CDR3 DNA reads as TGTGCCAGTAGTATAGATCGGACTAGCGGGGGGGCCGCGGAGAATACGCAGTATTTT. Complete variable domain (other parts from reference TRBV19 and TRBJ2-3): DGGITQSPKYLFRKEGQNVTLSCEQNLNHDAMYWYRQDPGQGLRLIYYSQIVNDFQKGDIAEGYSVSREKKESFPLTVTSAQKNPTAFYLCASSIDRTSGGAAENTQYFGPGTRLTVL.

J is TRBJ2-5 and V is TRBV5-6, with D unresolved. The germline V and J ends were trimmed by 0 bases and 1 base, with 7 bases remaining between them. Germline V lookup: CDR1 SGHDT, CDR2 YYEEEE. The CDR3 is 14 residues long. This chain's CDR3 is CASSLVPAQETQYF. The CDR3 nucleotides are TGTGCCAGCAGCTTGGTGCCAGCCCAAGAGACCCAGTACTTC.

V is TRBV5-4 and J is TRBJ1-6, with 7 bases fitting TRBD1. V lost 3 bases to trimming and J lost 14 bases; unmatched junction nucleotides: 11. Germline CDR1 and CDR2: SGHNT and YYREEE (reference sequence). The length of the CDR3 is 14 residues. The CDR3 DNA is TGTGCCAGCAGCTCACAGGGGCCCGGCCCAACCCTCCACTTT. As protein: CASSSQGPGPTLHF.

V and J are TRBV18 and TRBJ2-1, with D unclear. CDR1 and CDR2 (germline): KGHSH, LQKENI. Trimming left V 1 base short and J 6 bases short, with 13 bases between. The CDR3 contains 15 residues. Here the CDR3 DNA reads TGTGCCAGCTCACCACAGGTCCCACCTCGCAATGAGCAGTTCTTC. Encoded protein: CASSPQVPPRNEQFF.

This chain joins TRBV15 and TRBJ2-5; 8 nucleotides line up with TRBD2. Germline CDR1 is LNHNV and CDR2 is YYDKDF (reference sequence). After removal of 0 bases from V and 1 base from J, the junction contained 1 base not matched to a gene. The CDR3 runs to 15 residues. In nucleotides, the CDR3 is TGTGCCACCAGCAGAGATCGGGGGGGCCAAGAGACCCAGTACTTC. This translates into CATSRDRGGQETQYF.

In its sample, this clone was seen a few times. The V gene is TRBV29-1, the J gene TRBJ2-3; D remains unclear. Germline CDR1 is SQVTM and CDR2 is ANQGSEA. This CDR3 has 11 amino acids. In DNA form, the CDR3 reads TGCAGTGCTCGCGTCGGGGATACGCAGTATTTT. This gives the protein CSARVGDTQYF.

This clone came up a few times. This chain links TRBV5-1 with TRBJ1-2; no clear D. The CDR3 consists of 14 residues. V was shortened by 0 bases and J by 1 base, with 7 bases between the two germline ends. Germline V gene data show CDR1 as SGHRS and CDR2 as YFSETQ. CDR3 region: CASSLEASNYGYTF. CDR3 nucleotides: TGCGCCAGCAGCTTGGAGGCCAGTAACTATGGCTACACCTTC.

The gene calls are TRBV9 and TRBJ2-1, with 11 bases identical to TRBD2. V lost 0 bases, J lost 10 bases, and 6 bases stayed unmatched. Germline values: CDR1 SGDLS, CDR2 YYNGEE. The CDR3 is 15 residues long. The DNA for the CDR3 is TGTGCCAGCAGCGTAGTGCCTAGCGGGGGGCCCGAGCAGTTCTTC. Its protein product is CASSVVPSGGPEQFF.

The V call is TRBV21-1, the J call TRBJ1-1. TRBV21-1 is described as a pseudogene. The CDR3 sequence is 14 residues long. The CDR3 DNA is TGTGCCAGCAGCAAAGAAAGGTTGAGCACTGAAGCTTTCTTT. It codes for CASSKERLSTEAFF.

CDR3 amino acids: CASSVDDGVSSYEQYF. CDR3 nucleotides: TGTGCCAGCAGCGTAGACGACGGTGTGAGCTCCTACGAGCAGTACTTC. J is TRBJ2-7 and V is TRBV9; D gene ambiguous. V was clipped by 0 bases and J by 0 bases, with 13 bases between them. The CDR3 is 16 amino acids. Germline CDR1 SGDLS, CDR2 YYNGEE.

The chain links TRBV28 to TRBJ2-7, with 7 positions matching TRBD1. The CDR3 loop spans 15 amino acids. V trimming: 6 bases; J trimming: 0 bases; junction bases outside the gene matches: 8. Germline V gives CDR1 MDHEN, CDR2 SYDVKM. The CDR3 is CASRLSAGGSYEQYF. In nucleotides, the CDR3 is TGTGCCAGCAGGCTATCGGCAGGGGGCTCCTACGAGCAGTACTTC.

The gene calls are TRBV10-2 and TRBJ2-5; 9 nucleotides align to TRBD1. Per germline, CDR1 WSHSY and CDR2 SAAADI. V shed 5 bases, J shed 4 bases, and the junction held 8 bases outside the gene matches. The CDR3 contains 15 residues. In nucleotides, the CDR3 is TGCGCCAGCAGTTTTTGGACAGGGGCTTCAGAGACCCAGTACTTC. Its protein is CASSFWTGASETQYF.

The rearrangement uses TRBV11-2 and TRBJ2-7; D ambiguous. Trimming cost V 2 bases and J 2 bases, with 10 bases left between them. This CDR3 has 14 amino acids. Germline CDR1 and CDR2: SGHAT and FQNNGV. CDR3 coding DNA: TGTGCCAGCAGCTTAAACGGAGACCCCTACGAGCAGTACTTC. Its translation: CASSLNGDPYEQYF.

This chain connects TRBV4-1 to TRBJ2-2; the D is unclear. This CDR3 has 13 residues. V shed 1 base and J shed 5 bases, with 5 bases lying between them. Germline values: CDR1 MGHRA, CDR2 YSYEKL. CDR3 loop: CASSQGQTGELFF. CDR3 sequence (DNA): TGCGCCAGCAGCCAAGGACAAACCGGGGAGCTGTTTTTT.

The gene calls are TRBV4-1 and TRBJ2-3; D is unclear. The germline gives CDR1 MGHRA, CDR2 YSYEKL. The CDR3 is 16 residues long. V gave up 0 bases and J gave up 0 bases, with 10 bases separating them. The CDR3 DNA is TGCGCCAGCAGCCAAGATCACGGCAGGAGCACAGATACGCAGTATTTT. It yields the protein CASSQDHGRSTDTQYF.

The chain couples TRBV4-3 to TRBJ2-5, with 10 positions matching TRBD1. CDR1 LGHNA and CDR2 YSLEER come from the germline V gene. Trimming took 2 bases from V and 0 from J; bases not matched to a gene: 12. The CDR3 sequence is 19 residues long. The CDR3 sequence is CASSQFWLRTGGDQETQYF. The CDR3 DNA reads TGCGCCAGCAGCCAATTTTGGCTCAGGACAGGGGGGGACCAAGAGACCCAGTACTTC.

CDR3 loop: CASSEYSNQPQHF. CDR3 DNA: TGCGCCAGCAGTGAGTATAGCAATCAGCCCCAGCATTTT. The genes are TRBV10-1 and TRBJ1-5, with no clear D. The V gene lost 1 base and the J gene lost 0 bases, with 1 base spanning the gap. This CDR3 contains 13 residues. Per germline, CDR1 WNHNN and CDR2 SYGVQD (reference sequence).